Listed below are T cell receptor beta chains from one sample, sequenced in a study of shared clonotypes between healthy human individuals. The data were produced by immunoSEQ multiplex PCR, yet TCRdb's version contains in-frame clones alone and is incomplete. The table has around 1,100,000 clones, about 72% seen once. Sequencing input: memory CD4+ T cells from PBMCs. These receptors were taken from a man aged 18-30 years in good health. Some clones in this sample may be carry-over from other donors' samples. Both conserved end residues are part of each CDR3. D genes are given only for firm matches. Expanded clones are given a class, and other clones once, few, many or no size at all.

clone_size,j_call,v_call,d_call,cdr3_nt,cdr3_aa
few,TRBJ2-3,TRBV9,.,TGTGCCAGCAGCGCCGAGACTCGCACAGATACGCAGTATTTT,CASSAETRTDTQYF
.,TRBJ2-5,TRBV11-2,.,TGTGCCAGCAGCTTAGGACGTAGCGGAGGTCAAGAGACCCAGTACTTC,CASSLGRSGGQETQYF
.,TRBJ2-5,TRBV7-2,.,TGTGCCAGCAGCTTCGGGAGCTGGGGGGAGACCCAGTACTTC,CASSFGSWGETQYF
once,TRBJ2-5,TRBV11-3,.,TGTGCCAGCAGCTTGGGCCACCAAGAGACCCAGTACTTC,CASSLGHQETQYF
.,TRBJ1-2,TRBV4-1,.,TGCGCCAGCAGCCAAGATACACAGGCTGGCTACACCTTC,CASSQDTQAGYTF
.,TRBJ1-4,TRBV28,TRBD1,TGTGCCAGCAGTTCCCCGACAGGGGTAGAAAAACTGTTTTTT,CASSSPTGVEKLFF
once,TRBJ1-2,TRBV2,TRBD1,TGTGCCAGCAGTCCCGAGGGGGCCGACTATGGCTACACCTTC,CASSPEGADYGYTF
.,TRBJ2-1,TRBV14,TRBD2,TGTGCCAGCAGCCAACGATACGGGAAGGCCGGGACTAGCTCCTACAATGAGCAGTTCTTC,CASSQRYGKAGTSSYNEQFF
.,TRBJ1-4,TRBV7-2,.,TGTGCCAGCAGCTTCGGGCAGGGGTTCGAAAAACTGTTTTTT,CASSFGQGFEKLFF
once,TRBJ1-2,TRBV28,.,TGTGCCAGCACCTTGGATCCTAACTATGGCTACACCTTC,CASTLDPNYGYTF
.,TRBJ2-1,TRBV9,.,TGTGCCAGCAGCTTAGGTAGCGGAAGACCGCAGTTCTTC,CASSLGSGRPQFF
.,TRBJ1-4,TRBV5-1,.,TGCGCCAGCAGGCCACAGGGTATTAATGAAAAACTGTTTTTT,CASRPQGINEKLFF
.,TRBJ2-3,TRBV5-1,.,TGCGCCAGCAGCTTCGAGGGCTCGGATACGCAGTATTTT,CASSFEGSDTQYF
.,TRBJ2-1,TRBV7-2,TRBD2,TGTGCCAGCAGCCGTCTAGCGGTAGTCAATGAGCAGTTCTTC,CASSRLAVVNEQFF
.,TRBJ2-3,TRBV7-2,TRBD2,TGTGCCAGCAGCTTAGCCTCCCTAGCGGGGACCACAGATACGCAGTATTTT,CASSLASLAGTTDTQYF
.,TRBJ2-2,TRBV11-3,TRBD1,TGTGCCAGCAGCCCGAGGACAGGGAACACCGGGGAGCTGTTTTTT,CASSPRTGNTGELFF
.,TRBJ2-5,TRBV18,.,TGTGCCAGCTCACCACCGGTGGGAGAGACCCAGTACTTC,CASSPPVGETQYF
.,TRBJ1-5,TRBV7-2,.,TGTGCCAGCAGCTTAGAATCGGGAGGAAATCAGCCCCAGCATTTT,CASSLESGGNQPQHF
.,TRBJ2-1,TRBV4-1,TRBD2,TGCGCCAGCAGCCCCGGTCGGACTAGCGGAAACAATGAGCAGTTCTTC,CASSPGRTSGNNEQFF
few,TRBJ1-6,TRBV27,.,TGTGCCGGCAGTTCCTACCCGACACAATTCGTCCCCCTCCACTTT,CAGSSYPTQFVPLHF
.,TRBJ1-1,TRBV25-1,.,TGTGCCAGCAGGAGCGCGACAAGCCTGAACACTGAAGCTTTCTTT,CASRSATSLNTEAFF
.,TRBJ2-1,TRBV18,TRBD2,TGTGCCAGCTCTCCCGGACTAGCGGGACTTAACCACAATGAGCAGTTCTTC,CASSPGLAGLNHNEQFF
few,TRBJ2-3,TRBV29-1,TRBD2,TGCAGCTTAACCCGGACTAGCGCGCCCACAGATACGCAGTATTTT,CSLTRTSAPTDTQYF
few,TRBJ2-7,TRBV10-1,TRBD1,TGCGCCAGCAGTGATACAGGGGGAACGTACGAGCAGTACTTC,CASSDTGGTYEQYF
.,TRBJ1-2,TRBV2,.,TGTGCCAGCAGCGACGGGGGAGGGAACTATGGCTACACCTTC,CASSDGGGNYGYTF
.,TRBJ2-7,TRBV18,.,TGTGCCAGCTCCCCGACGGCGGCGGGGTCCGAGCAGTACTTC,CASSPTAAGSEQYF
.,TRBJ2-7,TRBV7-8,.,TGTGCCAGCAGCTTAGGGTGGGTCAGCTCCTACGAGCAGTACTTC,CASSLGWVSSYEQYF
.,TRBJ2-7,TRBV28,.,TGTGCCAGCGGTCGGGGTGCCTACGAGCAGTACTTC,CASGRGAYEQYF
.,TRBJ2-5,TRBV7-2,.,TGTGCCAGCAGCTCCCCGGTCCGTACCCCCCAAGAGACCCAGTACTTC,CASSSPVRTPQETQYF
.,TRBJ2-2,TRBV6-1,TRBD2,TGTGCCAGCAGGGCCGGGACTAGCGAGGCCGGGGAGCTGTTTTTT,CASRAGTSEAGELFF
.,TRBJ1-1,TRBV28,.,TGTGCCAGCCCCGATAAAAAGGGCAGCTGGAACACTGAAGCTTTCTTT,CASPDKKGSWNTEAFF
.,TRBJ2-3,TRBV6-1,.,TGTGCCAGCGGTCGGGGGCTGGATACGCAGTATTTT,CASGRGLDTQYF
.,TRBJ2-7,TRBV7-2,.,TGTGCCAGCAGCTTAGGTCCAGGGAACTACGAGCAGTACTTC,CASSLGPGNYEQYF
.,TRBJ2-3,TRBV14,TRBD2,TGTGCCAGCAGCCAAGGCGGGAGAGCAGATACGCAGTATTTT,CASSQGGRADTQYF
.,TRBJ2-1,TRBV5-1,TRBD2,TGCGCCAGCAGCTCAGTAGCGGGAGGGATCGCCTCGCAGTTCTTC,CASSSVAGGIASQFF
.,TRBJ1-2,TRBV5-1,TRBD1,TGCGCCAGCAGTCCGGGACAGGTCTATGGCTACACCTTC,CASSPGQVYGYTF
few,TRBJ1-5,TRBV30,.,TGTGCCTGGAGTGGGTCAGCTAATCAGCCCCAGCATTTT,CAWSGSANQPQHF
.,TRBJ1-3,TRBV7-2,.,TGTGCCAGCAGCCCGCTGCTTTCTGGAAACACCATATATTTT,CASSPLLSGNTIYF
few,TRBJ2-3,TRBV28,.,TGTGCCAGCAGTTTTACAGATACGCAGTATTTT,CASSFTDTQYF
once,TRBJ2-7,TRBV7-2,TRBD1,TGTGCCAGCAGCCCACGGACAGGGCTCGAGCAGTACTTC,CASSPRTGLEQYF
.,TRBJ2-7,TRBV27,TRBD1,TGTGCCAGCAGAATAACAGGGGCCTACGAGCAGTACTTC,CASRITGAYEQYF
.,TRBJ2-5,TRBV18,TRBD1,TGTGCCAGCTCATCGGGACAGGGGGCGCGGGAGACCCAGTACTTC,CASSSGQGARETQYF
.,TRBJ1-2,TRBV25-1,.,TGTGCCAGCAGCTTTCAGGGGTATGGCTACACCTTC,CASSFQGYGYTF
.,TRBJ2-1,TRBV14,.,TGTGCCAGCAGGGTAGGAGGGGGCACCTACAATGAGCAGTTCTTC,CASRVGGGTYNEQFF
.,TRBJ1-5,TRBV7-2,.,TGTGCCAGCAGCTTTGGCCAGGACGTGCCCCAGCATTTT,CASSFGQDVPQHF
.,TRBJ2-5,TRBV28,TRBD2,TGTGCCAGCAGTTTGGGGGGGAGGAGAGAGACCCAGTACTTC,CASSLGGRRETQYF
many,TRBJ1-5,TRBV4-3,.,TGCGCCAGCAGCCAAGAAAGGAGTCAGCCCCAGCATTTT,CASSQERSQPQHF
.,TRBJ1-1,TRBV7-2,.,TGTGCCAGCAGCTTAGCTTTGAGGTACACTGAAGCTTTCTTT,CASSLALRYTEAFF
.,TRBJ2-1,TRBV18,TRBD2,TGTGCCAGCTCACCCGGTTCGGCGGGAGGGCTAGATGAGCAGTTCTTC,CASSPGSAGGLDEQFF
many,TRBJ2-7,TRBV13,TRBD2,TGTGCCAGCAGCTTAGGCGGGAGGGGGTACGAGCAGTACTTC,CASSLGGRGYEQYF
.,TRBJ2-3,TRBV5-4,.,TGTGCCAGCAGCCCCCCCCTACGAGATACGCAGTATTTT,CASSPPLRDTQYF
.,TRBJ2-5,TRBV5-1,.,TGCGCCAGCAGCCGGCGTATCGGTTCCCGAGAGACCCAGTACTTC,CASSRRIGSRETQYF
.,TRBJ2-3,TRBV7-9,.,TGTGCCAGCGGGGGTGTGAGAGATACGCAGTATTTT,CASGGVRDTQYF
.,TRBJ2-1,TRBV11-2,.,TGTGCCAGCAGCTTCCTAGGCGGGACCACCTACAATGAGCAGTTCTTC,CASSFLGGTTYNEQFF
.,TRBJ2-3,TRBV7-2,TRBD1,TGTGCCAGCAGCTTAGGAGGACAGGGTAGGGATACGCAGTATTTT,CASSLGGQGRDTQYF
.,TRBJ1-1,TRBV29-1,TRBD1,TGCAGCGTAGTCAGGGGGGTGAACACTGAAGCTTTCTTT,CSVVRGVNTEAFF
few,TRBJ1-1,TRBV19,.,TGTGCCAGTAGTATGTGGAGCAAACCGAACACTGAAGCTTTCTTT,CASSMWSKPNTEAFF
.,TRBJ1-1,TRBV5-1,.,TGCGCCAGCAGCTTTGGGACGGTGCCGAACACTGAAGCTTTCTTT,CASSFGTVPNTEAFF
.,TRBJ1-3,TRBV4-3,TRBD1,TGCGCCAGCAGCCAAGTCTCGATTCGGGACAGGATCAACACCATATATTTT,CASSQVSIRDRINTIYF